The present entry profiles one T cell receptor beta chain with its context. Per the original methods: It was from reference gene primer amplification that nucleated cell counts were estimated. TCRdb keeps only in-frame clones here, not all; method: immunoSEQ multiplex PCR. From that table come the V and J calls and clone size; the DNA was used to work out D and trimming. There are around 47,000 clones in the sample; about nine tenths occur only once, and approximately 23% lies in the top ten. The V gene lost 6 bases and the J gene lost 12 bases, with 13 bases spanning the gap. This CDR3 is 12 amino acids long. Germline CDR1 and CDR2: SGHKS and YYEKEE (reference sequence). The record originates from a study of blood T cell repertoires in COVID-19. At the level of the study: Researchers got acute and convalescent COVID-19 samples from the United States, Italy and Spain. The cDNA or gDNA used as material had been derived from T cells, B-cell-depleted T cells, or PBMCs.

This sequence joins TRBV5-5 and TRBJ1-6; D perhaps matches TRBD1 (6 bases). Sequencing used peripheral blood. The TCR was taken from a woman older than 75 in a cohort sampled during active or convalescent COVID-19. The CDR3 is CASNPPRGPLHF. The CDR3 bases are TGTGCCAGCAATCCGCCCAGGGGACCCCTCCACTTT.